These T cell receptor beta chains were read from a single sample in a study of control samples from healthy donors and cancer patients. Measured with immunoSEQ multiplex PCR; TCRdb has only the in-frame clones, and not every one. Among under 200,000 clones listed, roughly 89% were seen once. The sequenced sample consisted of blood. These receptors were obtained from a woman under 40 in good health. The CDR3 runs from the conserved cysteine through the conserved F or W. A D gene is named only where the DNA matches it firmly. Some rows mark clone size as missing; the rest say once, few, many or name a class of expanded clone.

j_gene | v_gene | abundance | d_gene | CDR3nt | CDR3aa
TRBJ2-3 | TRBV7-3 | - | - | TGTGCCAGCAGCTTAACAGGGGAAGATACGCAGTATTTT | CASSLTGEDTQYF
TRBJ2-5 | TRBV20-1 | - | - | TGCAGTGCTAGTCAAGAGACCCAGTACTTC | CSASQETQYF
TRBJ1-2 | TRBV4-1 | - | - | TGCGCCAGCAGCCAAGAGGGCAGTCTCCGTGCCCCCTATGGCTACACCTTC | CASSQEGSLRAPYGYTF
TRBJ1-3 | TRBV12-5 | - | - | TGTGCTAGTGTCCCCCACAGGGTGGCTGGAAACACCATATATTTT | CASVPHRVAGNTIYF
TRBJ1-6 | TRBV6-5 | - | TRBD1 | TGTGCCAGCAGTTACGCGGGACAGGGCGGTTCACCCCTCCACTTT | CASSYAGQGGSPLHF
TRBJ1-2 | TRBV3-1/TRBV3-2 | - | TRBD1 | TGTGCCAGCAGCCAAACCGACAGGGGAGGCTACACCTTC | CASSQTDRGGYTF
TRBJ1-5 | TRBV11-2 | - | TRBD1 | TGTGCCAGCAGCTTAGGGGGGCAGGGGGCGAATCAGCCCCAGCATTTT | CASSLGGQGANQPQHF
TRBJ2-5 | TRBV27 | - | TRBD2 | TGTGCCAGCAGTTCCCCGGGACTAGCGGGGGGGGTAGAGACCCAGTACTTC | CASSSPGLAGGVETQYF
TRBJ1-1 | TRBV7-9 | - | TRBD1 | TGTGCCCCCGGGACAGGTCCCTTGAACACTGAAGCTTTCTTT | CAPGTGPLNTEAFF
TRBJ2-1 | TRBV30 | - | - | TGTGCCTACAAACCCCGGGACTCTAGCTCCTACAATGAGCAGTTCTTC | CAYKPRDSSSYNEQFF
TRBJ2-3 | TRBV24-1 | - | - | TGTGCCACCAGTGATTTCGGGGGCAGGGGGGATACGCAGTATTTT | CATSDFGGRGDTQYF
TRBJ1-5 | TRBV6-4 | - | - | TGTGCCAGCAGTGCGACTAGCAATCAGCCCCAGCATTTT | CASSATSNQPQHF
TRBJ1-2 | TRBV5-1 | - | TRBD1 | TGCGCCAGCAGCACAGGGGGCGCCGGGAACTATGGCTACACCTTC | CASSTGGAGNYGYTF
TRBJ2-3 | TRBV6-6 | - | - | TGTGCCAGCAGTTACTCGACTACCTCAGATACGCAGTATTTT | CASSYSTTSDTQYF
TRBJ2-7 | TRBV28 | once | - | TGTGCCAGCAGTTTATCCAGGGACCCCTCCTACGAGCAGTACTTC | CASSLSRDPSYEQYF
TRBJ2-7 | TRBV18 | - | TRBD2 | TGTGCCAGCTCACCACCGGGGGGGGACGAGCAGTACTTC | CASSPPGGDEQYF
TRBJ1-5 | TRBV28 | once | TRBD1 | TGTGCCAGCAGTTTATATGGACAGGGCCTTTATCAGCCCCAGCATTTT | CASSLYGQGLYQPQHF
TRBJ1-1 | TRBV6-5 | once | - | TGTGCCAGCAGAATCCAGGGGAACACTGAAGCTTTCTTT | CASRIQGNTEAFF
TRBJ2-1 | TRBV24-1 | - | TRBD2 | TGTGCCACCAGTTCGGCGCGGGAGGTCGAGCAGTTCTTC | CATSSAREVEQFF
TRBJ1-2 | TRBV18 | - | - | TGTGCCAGCTCACCTTTAGGCGACTATGGCTACACCTTC | CASSPLGDYGYTF
TRBJ2-5 | TRBV20-1 | - | TRBD2 | TGCAGTGCTAGTCTAGCGGGAGAAGGCGAGACCCAGTACTTC | CSASLAGEGETQYF
TRBJ2-7 | TRBV5-1 | - | TRBD2 | TGCGCCAGCAGGGGACTAGGCCTCTACGAGCAGTACTTC | CASRGLGLYEQYF
TRBJ2-2 | TRBV6-6 | - | TRBD2 | TGTGCCAGCAGTGGACTAGCGAACGGGGAGCTGTTTTTT | CASSGLANGELFF
TRBJ2-3 | TRBV9 | - | TRBD2 | TGTGCCAGCAGCGTCGCGGGGGGGTCCACAGATACGCAGTATTTT | CASSVAGGSTDTQYF
TRBJ1-3 | TRBV7-2 | few | - | TGTGCCAGCAGCCTGGGGACACCTGGAAACACCATATATTTT | CASSLGTPGNTIYF
TRBJ2-1 | TRBV7-7 | - | - | TGTGCTAGCAGCTTAGATGGGTACAATGAGCAGTTCTTC | CASSLDGYNEQFF
TRBJ2-7 | TRBV7-2 | - | TRBD2 | TGTGCCAGCAAAACGAGCGGGGGGGCCTACGAGCAGTACTTC | CASKTSGGAYEQYF
TRBJ2-6 | TRBV4-3 | - | TRBD2 | TGCGCCAGCAGCCAAGACGCGGGGGCTGGGGCCAACGTCCTGACTTTC | CASSQDAGAGANVLTF
TRBJ1-2 | TRBV19 | - | - | TGTGCCAGTAGTATATCCGGGGCAGACTATGGCTACACCTTC | CASSISGADYGYTF
TRBJ2-2 | TRBV6-4 | - | - | TGTGCCAGCAGTGAAGGTCTTGACACCGGGGAGCTGTTTTTT | CASSEGLDTGELFF
TRBJ2-3 | TRBV11-2 | - | TRBD1 | TGTGCCAGCAGCCCCCTACCGACAGGGGGTGCAGATACGCAGTATTTT | CASSPLPTGGADTQYF
TRBJ1-1 | TRBV4-2 | once | - | TGTGCCAGCAGCCCCTCTAGGACAGAGAACACTGAAGCTTTCTTT | CASSPSRTENTEAFF
TRBJ1-2 | TRBV3-1/TRBV3-2 | - | TRBD1 | TGTGCCAGCAGCCAAGACAGGGGGCAGGGCTACACCTTC | CASSQDRGQGYTF
TRBJ2-2 | TRBV18 | - | - | TGTGCCAGCTCACCACCGTCCACCGGGGAGCTGTTTTTT | CASSPPSTGELFF
TRBJ2-2 | TRBV3-1/TRBV3-2 | - | - | TGTGCCAGCAGCCAGGGACTGGCCGGGGAGCTGTTTTTT | CASSQGLAGELFF
TRBJ2-1 | TRBV9 | few | TRBD2 | TGTGCCAGCAGCGTAGGACTAGCGGCCTACAATGAGCAGTTCTTC | CASSVGLAAYNEQFF
TRBJ2-3 | TRBV19 | once | - | TGTGCCAGTAGTCCACGACTCTATACCACAGATACGCAGTATTTT | CASSPRLYTTDTQYF
TRBJ2-3 | TRBV7-3 | - | - | TGTGCCAGCAGCCCTTTACCGGGACTTAGCACAGATACGCAGTATTTT | CASSPLPGLSTDTQYF
TRBJ2-3 | TRBV5-5 | - | TRBD1 | TGTGCCAGCAGCCTCCGACAGGGAACAGATACGCAGTATTTT | CASSLRQGTDTQYF
TRBJ2-7 | TRBV19 | - | TRBD1 | TGTGCCAGTAGTATGAAGGGACAGGGGGGCTACGAGCAGTACTTC | CASSMKGQGGYEQYF
TRBJ2-3 | TRBV6-5 | once | - | TGTGCCAGCCGACTATCCATCACAGATACGCAGTATTTT | CASRLSITDTQYF
TRBJ2-7 | TRBV20-1 | - | - | TGCAGTGCCTTATACTACGAGCAGTACTTC | CSALYYEQYF
TRBJ2-1 | TRBV3-1/TRBV3-2 | - | - | TGTGCCAGCAGCCAAGATGGACTAAACTACAATGAGCAGTTCTTC | CASSQDGLNYNEQFF
TRBJ1-2 | TRBV2 | - | TRBD1 | TGTGCCAGCAGTGGGCAGGGGGACTATGGCTACACCTTC | CASSGQGDYGYTF
TRBJ1-2 | TRBV15 | - | TRBD1 | TGTGCCACCAGCAGGGAACAGGGGAACTATGGCTACACCTTC | CATSREQGNYGYTF
TRBJ2-2 | TRBV11-2 | - | - | TGTGCCAGCCCGGGGCGCCCGAACACCGGGGAGCTGTTTTTT | CASPGRPNTGELFF
TRBJ2-1 | TRBV6-4 | - | - | TGTGCCAGCAGTGAGGGCAGCGTCAATGAGCAGTTCTTC | CASSEGSVNEQFF
TRBJ2-6 | TRBV5-1 | - | - | TGCGCCAGCAGCTTGAGATTAATTGCAGGGCCCCTCTCTGGGGCCAACGTCCTGACTTTC | CASSLRLIAGPLSGANVLTF
TRBJ1-5 | TRBV28 | - | - | TGTGCCAGCAGTTTAGCGGGGGGCCCCAATCAGCCCCAGCATTTT | CASSLAGGPNQPQHF
TRBJ2-5 | TRBV9 | - | TRBD2 | TGTGCCAGCAGCGAGGGTGCGGGAGTACGAGAGACCCAGTACTTC | CASSEGAGVRETQYF
TRBJ1-2 | TRBV6-5 | - | - | TGTGCCAGCAGTTACTCGGTAGATAACTATGGCTACACCTTC | CASSYSVDNYGYTF
TRBJ2-1 | TRBV7-2 | once | TRBD2 | TGTGCCAGCAGCTTAAGGACTAGCGTCGAGCCCCCCTATGAGCAGTTCTTC | CASSLRTSVEPPYEQFF
TRBJ2-1 | TRBV4-3 | - | - | TGCGCCAGCAGCCAACCCGGGTCCTCCTACAATGAGCAGTTCTTC | CASSQPGSSYNEQFF
TRBJ1-3 | TRBV11-3 | - | - | TGTGCCAGCAGCCCCCTACAGGAAAACACCATATATTTT | CASSPLQENTIYF
TRBJ2-3 | TRBV9 | - | TRBD2 | TGTGCCAGCAGCGTCATAGCGGGGGGCACAGATACGCAGTATTTT | CASSVIAGGTDTQYF